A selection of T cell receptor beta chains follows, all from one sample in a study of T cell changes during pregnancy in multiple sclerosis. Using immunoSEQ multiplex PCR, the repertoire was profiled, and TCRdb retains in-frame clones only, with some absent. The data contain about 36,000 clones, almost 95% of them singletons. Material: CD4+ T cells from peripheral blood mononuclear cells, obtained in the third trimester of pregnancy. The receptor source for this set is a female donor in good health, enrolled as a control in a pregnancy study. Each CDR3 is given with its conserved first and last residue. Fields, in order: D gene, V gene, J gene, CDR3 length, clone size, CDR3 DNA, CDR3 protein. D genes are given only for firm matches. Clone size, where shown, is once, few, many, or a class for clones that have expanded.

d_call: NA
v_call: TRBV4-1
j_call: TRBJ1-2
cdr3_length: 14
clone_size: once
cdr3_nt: TGCGCCAGCAGCCAAGATGTCAGTTCCCTCGGCTACACCTTC
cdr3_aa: CASSQDVSSLGYTF

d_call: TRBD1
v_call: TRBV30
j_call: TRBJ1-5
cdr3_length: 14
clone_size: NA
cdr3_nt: TGTGCCTGGAGTGCCAGACAGGGGTGGCAGCCCCAGCATTTT
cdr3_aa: CAWSARQGWQPQHF

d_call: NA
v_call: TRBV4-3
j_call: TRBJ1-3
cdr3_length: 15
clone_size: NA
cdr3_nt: TGCGCCAGCAGCCCCGACAGAGGCTATGGAAACACCATATATTTT
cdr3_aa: CASSPDRGYGNTIYF

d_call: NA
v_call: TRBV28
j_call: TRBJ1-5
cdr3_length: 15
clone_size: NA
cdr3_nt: TGTGCCAGCAGTTTCGTGGGGCAGGGGAATCAGCCCCAGCATTTT
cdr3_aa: CASSFVGQGNQPQHF

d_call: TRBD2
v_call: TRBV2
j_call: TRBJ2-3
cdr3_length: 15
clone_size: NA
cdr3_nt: TGTGCCAGCAGAGGACTAGCGGTTCTTACAGATACGCAGTATTTT
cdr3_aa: CASRGLAVLTDTQYF

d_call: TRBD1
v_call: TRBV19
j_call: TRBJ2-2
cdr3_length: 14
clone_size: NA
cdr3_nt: TGTGCCAGTGAGACAGGGGGAGTTGCCGGGGAGCTGTTTTTT
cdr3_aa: CASETGGVAGELFF

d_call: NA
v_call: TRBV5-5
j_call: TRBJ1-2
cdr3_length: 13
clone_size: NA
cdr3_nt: TGTGCCTCTAGCAGAAACCTTAACTATGGCTACACCTTC
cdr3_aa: CASSRNLNYGYTF

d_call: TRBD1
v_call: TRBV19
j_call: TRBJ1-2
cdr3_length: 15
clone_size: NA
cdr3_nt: TGTGCCAGTAAGCCGAGACAGGGGGGATCCTATGGCTACACCTTC
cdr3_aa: CASKPRQGGSYGYTF

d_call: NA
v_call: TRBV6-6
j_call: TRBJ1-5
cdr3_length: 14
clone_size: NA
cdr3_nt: TGTGCCAGCAGTCCCGCTGTCGGGAATCAGCCCCAGCATTTT
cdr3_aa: CASSPAVGNQPQHF

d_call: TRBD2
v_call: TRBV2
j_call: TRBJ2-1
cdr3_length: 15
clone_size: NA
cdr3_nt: TGTGCCAGCAACTTTCTAGCGGGGGTGTACAATGAGCAGTTCTTC
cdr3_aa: CASNFLAGVYNEQFF

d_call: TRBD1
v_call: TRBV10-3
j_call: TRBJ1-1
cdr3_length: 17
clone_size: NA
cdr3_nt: TGTGCCATCAGTGGGACAGGGGCTCAGCCGTCGAACACTGAAGCTTTCTTT
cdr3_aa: CAISGTGAQPSNTEAFF

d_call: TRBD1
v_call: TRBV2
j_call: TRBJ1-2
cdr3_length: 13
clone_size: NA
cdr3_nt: TGTGCCAGCAGTGGGGACAGGGACTATGGCTACACCTTC
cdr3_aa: CASSGDRDYGYTF

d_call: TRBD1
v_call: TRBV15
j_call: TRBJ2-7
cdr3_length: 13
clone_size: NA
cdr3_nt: TGTGCCACCAGGCCGGACAGGGAGTACGAGCAGTACTTC
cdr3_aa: CATRPDREYEQYF

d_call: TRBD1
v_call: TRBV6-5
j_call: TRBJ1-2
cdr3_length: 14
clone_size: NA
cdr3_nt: TGTGCCAGCAGTAACACAGGGGCCGCCTATGGCTACACCTTC
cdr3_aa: CASSNTGAAYGYTF

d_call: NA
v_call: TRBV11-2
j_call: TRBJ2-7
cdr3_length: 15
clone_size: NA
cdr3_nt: TGTGCCAGCAGCCCGGCCGACAGTCACCTCTACGAGCAGTACTTC
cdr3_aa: CASSPADSHLYEQYF

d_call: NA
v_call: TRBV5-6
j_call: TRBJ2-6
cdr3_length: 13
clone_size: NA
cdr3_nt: TGTGCCAGCAGTTACTCTGGGGCCAACGTCCTGACTTTC
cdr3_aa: CASSYSGANVLTF

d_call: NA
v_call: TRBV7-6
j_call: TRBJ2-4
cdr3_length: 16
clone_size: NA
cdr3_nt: TGTGCCAGCAGCTTAGAGGGGCGGCTAGCCAAAAACATTCAGTACTTC
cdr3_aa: CASSLEGRLAKNIQYF

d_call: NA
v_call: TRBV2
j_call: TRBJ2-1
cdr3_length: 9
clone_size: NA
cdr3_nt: TGTGCCGGCGGGGTTGAGCAGTTCTTC
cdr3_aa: CAGGVEQFF

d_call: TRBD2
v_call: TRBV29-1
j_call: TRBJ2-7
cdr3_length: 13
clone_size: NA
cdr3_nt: TGCAGCGTTGGACGGGGGGGGGTCTACGAGCAGTACTTC
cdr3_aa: CSVGRGGVYEQYF

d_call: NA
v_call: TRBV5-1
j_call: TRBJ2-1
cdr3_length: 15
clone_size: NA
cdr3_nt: TGCGCCAGCAGCTTGGCTGTAGGGAGGTTAGATGAGCAGTTCTTC
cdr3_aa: CASSLAVGRLDEQFF

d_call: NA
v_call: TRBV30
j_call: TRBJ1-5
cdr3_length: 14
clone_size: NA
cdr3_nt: TGTGCCTGGAGTGAGGGCGGGAATCAGCAGCCCCAGCATTTT
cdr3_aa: CAWSEGGNQQPQHF

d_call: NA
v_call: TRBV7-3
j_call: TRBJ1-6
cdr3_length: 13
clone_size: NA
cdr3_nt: TGTGCCAGCAGCCTAAGAGTAACCTCACCCCTCCACTTT
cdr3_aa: CASSLRVTSPLHF

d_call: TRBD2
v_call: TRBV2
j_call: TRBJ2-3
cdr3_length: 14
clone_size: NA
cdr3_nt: TGTGCCAGCAAAGGACTAGCGAGCACAGATACGCAGTATTTT
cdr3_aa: CASKGLASTDTQYF

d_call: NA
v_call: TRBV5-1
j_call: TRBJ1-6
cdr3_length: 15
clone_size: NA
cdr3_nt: TGCGCCAGCAGCCTTTCAGGGTCTGGGATTTCACCCCTCCACTTT
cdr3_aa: CASSLSGSGISPLHF

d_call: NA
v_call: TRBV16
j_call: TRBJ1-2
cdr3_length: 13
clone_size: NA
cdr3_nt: TGTGCCAGCAGCCATTTAGAGACTGATGGCTACACCTTC
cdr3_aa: CASSHLETDGYTF

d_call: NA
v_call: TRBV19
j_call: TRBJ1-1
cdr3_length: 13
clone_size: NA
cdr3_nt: TGTGCCAGTACCCTGAGGGACCCCGGGGGAGCTTTCTTT
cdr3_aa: CASTLRDPGGAFF

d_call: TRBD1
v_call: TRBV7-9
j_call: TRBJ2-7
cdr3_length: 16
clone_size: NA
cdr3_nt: TGTGCCAGCAGCTCGCCCGGGACAGGGCTCGCGTACGAGCAGTACTTC
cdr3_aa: CASSSPGTGLAYEQYF

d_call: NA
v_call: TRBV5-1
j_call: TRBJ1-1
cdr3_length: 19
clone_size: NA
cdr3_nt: TGCGCCAGCAGCTTGGCTGACAGCTCCCTACCATCTAGGAACACTGAAGCTTTCTTT
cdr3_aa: CASSLADSSLPSRNTEAFF

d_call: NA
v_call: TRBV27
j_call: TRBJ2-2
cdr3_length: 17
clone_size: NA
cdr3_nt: TGTGCCAGCAGTTCCTGGGGTTCTTGGGGGGACACCGGGGAGCTGTTTTTT
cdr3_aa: CASSSWGSWGDTGELFF

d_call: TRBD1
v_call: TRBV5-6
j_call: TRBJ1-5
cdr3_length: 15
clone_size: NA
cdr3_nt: TGTGCCAGCAGCAGTACCGGGACAGGGGTTCAGCCCCAGCATTTT
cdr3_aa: CASSSTGTGVQPQHF

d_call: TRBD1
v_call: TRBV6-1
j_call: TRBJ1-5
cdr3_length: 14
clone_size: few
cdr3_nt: TGTGCCAGCAGGAGAGGACAGGTCGATCAGCCCCAGCATTTT
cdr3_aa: CASRRGQVDQPQHF

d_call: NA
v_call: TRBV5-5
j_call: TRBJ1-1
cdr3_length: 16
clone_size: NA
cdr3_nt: TGTGCCAGCAGTTATCTTGTGGGGGCAGTGAACACTGAAGCTTTCTTT
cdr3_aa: CASSYLVGAVNTEAFF

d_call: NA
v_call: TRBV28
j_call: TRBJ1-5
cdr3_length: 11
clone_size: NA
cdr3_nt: TGTGCCAGCAGCCGCGGGCAGACCCAGCATTTT
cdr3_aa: CASSRGQTQHF

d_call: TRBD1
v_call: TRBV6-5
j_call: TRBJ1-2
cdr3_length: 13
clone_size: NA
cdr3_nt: TGTGCCAGCTGGACAGGGGGCGCCTATGGCTACACCTTC
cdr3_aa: CASWTGGAYGYTF

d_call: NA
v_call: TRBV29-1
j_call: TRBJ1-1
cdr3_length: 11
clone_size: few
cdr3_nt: TGCAGCGTTATGGAGAGAACTGAAGCTTTCTTT
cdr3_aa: CSVMERTEAFF

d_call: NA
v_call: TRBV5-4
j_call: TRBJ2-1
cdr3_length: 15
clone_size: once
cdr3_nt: TGTGCCAGCAGCTTTAGACTGACAGAACACAATGAGCAGTTCTTC
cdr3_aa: CASSFRLTEHNEQFF

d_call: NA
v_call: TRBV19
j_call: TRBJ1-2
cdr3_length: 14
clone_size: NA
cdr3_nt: TGTGCCAGTAGAAACCCAGGGGCCTCTTATGGCTACACCTTC
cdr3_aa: CASRNPGASYGYTF

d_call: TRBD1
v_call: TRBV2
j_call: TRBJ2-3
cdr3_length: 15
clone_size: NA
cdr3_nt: TGTGCCAGCAGCAGACAGGGAGAGGGCACAGATACGCAGTATTTT
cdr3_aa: CASSRQGEGTDTQYF

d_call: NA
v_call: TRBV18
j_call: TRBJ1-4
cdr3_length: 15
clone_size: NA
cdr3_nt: TGTGCCAGCTCACCCCCGCCCGGAGGAAATGAAAAACTGTTTTTT
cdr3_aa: CASSPPPGGNEKLFF

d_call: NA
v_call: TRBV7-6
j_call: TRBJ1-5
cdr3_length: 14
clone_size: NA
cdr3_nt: TGTGCCAGCAGCTTGGGGCCGAACAATCAGCCCCAGCATTTT
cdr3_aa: CASSLGPNNQPQHF

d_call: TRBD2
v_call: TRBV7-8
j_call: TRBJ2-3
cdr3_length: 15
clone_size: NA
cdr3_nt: TGTGCCAGCAGCTTCCGGACTAGCGGGGTTGATACGCAGTATTTT
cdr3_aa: CASSFRTSGVDTQYF

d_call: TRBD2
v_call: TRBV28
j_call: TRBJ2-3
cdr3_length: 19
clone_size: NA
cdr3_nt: TGTGCCAGCAGTTTATCGGGACTATCTAGCGGGGGGGCTACAGATACGCAGTATTTT
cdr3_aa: CASSLSGLSSGGATDTQYF

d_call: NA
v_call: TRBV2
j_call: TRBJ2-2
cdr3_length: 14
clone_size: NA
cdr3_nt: TGTGCCAGCAGATCGCAGGGGACCACCGGGGAGCTGTTTTTT
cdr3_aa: CASRSQGTTGELFF

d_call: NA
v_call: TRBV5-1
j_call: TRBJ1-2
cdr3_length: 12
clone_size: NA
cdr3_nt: TGCGCCAGCAGCTCCCCCCCCGATGGCTACACCTTC
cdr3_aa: CASSSPPDGYTF

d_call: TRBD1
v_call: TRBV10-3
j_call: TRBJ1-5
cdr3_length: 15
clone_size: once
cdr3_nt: TGTGCCATCAGCACAGGGGGCCATAGCAATCAGCCCCAGCATTTT
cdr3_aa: CAISTGGHSNQPQHF

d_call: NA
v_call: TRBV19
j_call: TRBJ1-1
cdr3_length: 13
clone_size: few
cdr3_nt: TGTGCCAGTACCACGACAGCGAACACTGAAGCTTTCTTT
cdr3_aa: CASTTTANTEAFF

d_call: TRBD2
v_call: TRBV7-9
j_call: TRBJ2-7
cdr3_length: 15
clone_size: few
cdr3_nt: TGTGCCAGCAGCGGAGGTTCTAGCGGAACCTACGAGCAGTACTTC
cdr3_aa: CASSGGSSGTYEQYF

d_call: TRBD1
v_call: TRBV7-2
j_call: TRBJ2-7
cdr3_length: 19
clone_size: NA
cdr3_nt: TGTGCCAGCAGCTTCCGATCGGGACAGGGGAGCTGGATCTCCTACGAGCAGTACTTC
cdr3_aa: CASSFRSGQGSWISYEQYF

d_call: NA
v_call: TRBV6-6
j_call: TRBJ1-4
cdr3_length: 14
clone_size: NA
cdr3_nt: TGTGCCAGCAGTCCTCCGGGACTTAATGAAAAACTGTTTTTT
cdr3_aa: CASSPPGLNEKLFF

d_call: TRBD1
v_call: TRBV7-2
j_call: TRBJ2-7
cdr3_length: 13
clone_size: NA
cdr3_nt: TGTGCCAGCAGCTTGGGACAGGGTGGCGAGCAGTACTTC
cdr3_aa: CASSLGQGGEQYF

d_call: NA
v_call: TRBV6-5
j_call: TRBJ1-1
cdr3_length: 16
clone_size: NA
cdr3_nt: TGTGCCAGCAGTTCAGACACCGGGACACCGAACACTGAAGCTTTCTTT
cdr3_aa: CASSSDTGTPNTEAFF

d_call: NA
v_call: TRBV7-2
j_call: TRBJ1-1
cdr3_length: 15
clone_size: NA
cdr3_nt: TGTGCCAGCAGCTCTAGAATGACAGTCAACACTGAAGCTTTCTTT
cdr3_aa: CASSSRMTVNTEAFF

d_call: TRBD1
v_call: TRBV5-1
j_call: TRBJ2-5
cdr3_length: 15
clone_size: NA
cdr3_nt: TGCGCCAGCAGCTTGGGGGACAGGCCCCAAGAGACCCAGTACTTC
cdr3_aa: CASSLGDRPQETQYF